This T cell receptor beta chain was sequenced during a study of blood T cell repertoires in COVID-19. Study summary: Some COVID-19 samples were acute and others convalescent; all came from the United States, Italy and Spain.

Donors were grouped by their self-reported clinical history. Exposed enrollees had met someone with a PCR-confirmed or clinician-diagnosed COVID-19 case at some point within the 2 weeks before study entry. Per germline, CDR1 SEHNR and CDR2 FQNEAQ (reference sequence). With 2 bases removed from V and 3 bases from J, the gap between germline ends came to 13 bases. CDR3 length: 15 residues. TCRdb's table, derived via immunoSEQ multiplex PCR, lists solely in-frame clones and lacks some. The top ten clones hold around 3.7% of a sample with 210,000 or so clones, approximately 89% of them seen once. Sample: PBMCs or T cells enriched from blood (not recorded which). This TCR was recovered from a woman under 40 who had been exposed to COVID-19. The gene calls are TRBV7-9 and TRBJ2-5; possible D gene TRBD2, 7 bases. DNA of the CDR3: TGTGCCAGCAGCTTATGGGGGGGCCAGAAAGAGACCCAGTACTTC. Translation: CASSLWGGQKETQYF.